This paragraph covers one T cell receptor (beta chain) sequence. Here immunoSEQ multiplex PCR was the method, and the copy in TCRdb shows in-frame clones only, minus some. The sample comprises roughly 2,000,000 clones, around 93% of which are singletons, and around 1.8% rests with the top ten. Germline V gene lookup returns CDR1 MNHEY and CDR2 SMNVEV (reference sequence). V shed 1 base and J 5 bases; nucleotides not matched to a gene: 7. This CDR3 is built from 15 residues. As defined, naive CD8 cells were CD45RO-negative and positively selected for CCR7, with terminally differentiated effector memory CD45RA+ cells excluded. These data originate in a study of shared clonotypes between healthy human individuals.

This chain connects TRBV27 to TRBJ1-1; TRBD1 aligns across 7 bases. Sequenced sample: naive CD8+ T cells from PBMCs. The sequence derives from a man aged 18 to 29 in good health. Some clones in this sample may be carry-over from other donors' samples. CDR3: CASSLFRGKGTEAFF. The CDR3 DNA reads TGTGCCAGCAGTTTATTCAGGGGGAAGGGGACTGAAGCTTTCTTT.